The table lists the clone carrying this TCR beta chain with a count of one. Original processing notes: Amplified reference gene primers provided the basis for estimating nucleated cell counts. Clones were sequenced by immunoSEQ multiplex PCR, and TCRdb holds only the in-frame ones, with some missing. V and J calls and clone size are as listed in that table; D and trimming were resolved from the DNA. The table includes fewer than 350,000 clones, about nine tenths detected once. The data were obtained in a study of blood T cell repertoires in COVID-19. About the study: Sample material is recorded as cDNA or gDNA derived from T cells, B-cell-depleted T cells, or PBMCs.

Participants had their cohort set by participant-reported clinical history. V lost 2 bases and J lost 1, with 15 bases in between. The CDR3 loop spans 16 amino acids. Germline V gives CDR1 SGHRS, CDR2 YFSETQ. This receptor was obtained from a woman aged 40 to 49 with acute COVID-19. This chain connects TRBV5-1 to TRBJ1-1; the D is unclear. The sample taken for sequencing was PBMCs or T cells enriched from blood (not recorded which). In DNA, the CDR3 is TGCGCCAGCAGCTTTGGGCGGGTAGGAACGAACACTGAAGCTTTCTTT. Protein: CASSFGRVGTNTEAFF. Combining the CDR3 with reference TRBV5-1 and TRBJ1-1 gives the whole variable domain KAGVTQTPRYLIKTRGQQVTLSCSPISGHRSVSWYQQTPGQGLQFLFEYFSETQRNKGNFPGRFSGRQFSNSRSEMNVSTLELGDSALYLCASSFGRVGTNTEAFFGQGTRLTVV.